This T cell receptor (beta chain) was recovered during a study of T cells in Graves' hyperthyroidism and ophthalmopathy. V was shortened by 5 bases and J by 2 bases, with 13 bases between the two germline ends. The CDR3 consists of 15 residues. The germline V gene has CDR1 SGHVS and CDR2 FNYEAQ. Amplified regions were TCR beta CDR3 sequences from RNA transcripts. TCR CDR3 underwent first-round RT-PCR with the HTBI primer set. TCRdb re-called the multiplex PCR reads through MiXCR, storing one row per CDR3 protein. The profile shows roughly 100,000 distinct CDR3 sequences, just over 50% of them singletons. General study points: The majority of expanded thyroid clonotypes above 0.001 also appeared in blood.

Comments on this clonotype: Its antigen remains unidentified.

The clonotype was recovered from a woman aged 40 to 50 with Graves' hyperthyroidism. The material sequenced was blood. The chain carries TRBV7-6 and TRBJ1-5, with D perhaps TRBD1 (5 bases). The CDR3 nucleotides read TGTGCCAGCAGCCAGGGTCGCGGGGGCAATCAGCCCCAGCATTTT. This sequence encodes CASSQGRGGNQPQHF.